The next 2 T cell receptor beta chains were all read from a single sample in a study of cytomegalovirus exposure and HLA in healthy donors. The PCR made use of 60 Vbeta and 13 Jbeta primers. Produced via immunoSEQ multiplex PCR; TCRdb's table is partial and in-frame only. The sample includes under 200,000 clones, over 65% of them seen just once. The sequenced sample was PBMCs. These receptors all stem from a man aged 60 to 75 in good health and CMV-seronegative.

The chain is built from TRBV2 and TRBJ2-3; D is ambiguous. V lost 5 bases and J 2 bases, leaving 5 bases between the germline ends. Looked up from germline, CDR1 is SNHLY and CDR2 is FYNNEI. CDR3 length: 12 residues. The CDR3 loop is CASSSVTDTQYF. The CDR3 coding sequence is TGTGCCAGCAGTAGCGTCACAGATACGCAGTATTTT.

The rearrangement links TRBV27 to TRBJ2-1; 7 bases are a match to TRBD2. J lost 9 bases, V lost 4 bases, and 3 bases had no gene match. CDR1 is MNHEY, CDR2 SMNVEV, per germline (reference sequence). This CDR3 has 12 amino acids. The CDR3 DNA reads TGTGCCAGCAGTTCAGGCGGGAGTGAGCAGTTCTTC. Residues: CASSSGGSEQFF.